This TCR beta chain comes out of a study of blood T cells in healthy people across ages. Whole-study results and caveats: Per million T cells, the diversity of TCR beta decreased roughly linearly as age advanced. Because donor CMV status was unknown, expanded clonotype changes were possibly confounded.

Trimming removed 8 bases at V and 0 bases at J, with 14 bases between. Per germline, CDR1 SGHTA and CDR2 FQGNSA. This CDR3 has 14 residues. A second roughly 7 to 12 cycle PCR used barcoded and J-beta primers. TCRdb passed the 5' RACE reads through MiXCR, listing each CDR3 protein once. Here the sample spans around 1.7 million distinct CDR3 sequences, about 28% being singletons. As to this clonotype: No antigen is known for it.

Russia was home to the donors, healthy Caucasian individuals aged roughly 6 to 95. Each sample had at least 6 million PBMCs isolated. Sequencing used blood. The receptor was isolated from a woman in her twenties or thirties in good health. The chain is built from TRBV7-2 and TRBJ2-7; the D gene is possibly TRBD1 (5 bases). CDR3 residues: CASARQTNSYEQYF. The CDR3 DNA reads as TGTGCCAGCGCTCGACAGACCAACTCCTACGAGCAGTACTTC. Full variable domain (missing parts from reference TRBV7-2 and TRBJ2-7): GAGVSQSPSNKVTEKGKDVELRCDPISGHTALYWYRQSLGQGLEFLIYFQGNSAPDKSGLPSDRFSAERTGGSVSTLTIQRTQQEDSAVYLCASARQTNSYEQYFGPGTRLTVT.